Listed here are 16 T cell receptor beta chains from one sample, sequenced in a study of T cells in Graves' hyperthyroidism and ophthalmopathy. TCR beta CDR3 region amplification was performed from RNA transcripts. HTBI primers were employed in a first-round RT-PCR of the TCR CDR3. TCRdb called the multiplex PCR reads again in MiXCR, with one record for every CDR3 protein. The table shows around 620,000 distinct CDR3 sequences, with around 15% occurring only once. Sequences were obtained from blood. The receptors stem from a woman younger than 45 with Graves' hyperthyroidism.

This clonotype was counted ten times or more. The V call is TRBV2, the J call TRBJ2-1; 10 bases match TRBD2. CDR1 SNHLY and CDR2 FYNNEI come from the germline V gene. CDR3 length: 15 amino acids. With 5 bases clipped from V and 4 bases from J, the junction kept 5 bases outside the gene matches. For the CDR3, the DNA is TGTGCCAGCAGTCGGACTAGCGGCTTTTACAATGAGCAGTTCTTC. Translating gives CASSRTSGFYNEQFF.

This clonotype was seen repeatedly, ten times or more. This chain links TRBV2 with TRBJ2-7, with TRBD2 matching 10 bases. The CDR3 length is 15 residues. Germline V gene data show CDR1 as SNHLY and CDR2 as FYNNEI. V dropped 6 bases and J dropped 7; count of bases not matched to a gene: 12. DNA for the CDR3: TGTGCCAGCAGGGAGACTAGCGGGCTGTCCTTAGAGCAGTACTTC. Translation gives CASRETSGLSLEQYF.

This clonotype showed up just a few times. V gene TRBV6-1 combines with J gene TRBJ1-1; D is perhaps TRBD1 (5 bases). Germline lookup yields CDR1 MNHNS and CDR2 SASEGT. V was clipped by 10 bases and J by 2 bases, with 20 bases between them. This CDR3 is 15 amino acids long. CDR3 region: CATAPSGTLNTEAFF. The CDR3 region has the DNA TGTGCCACTGCACCTTCAGGGACCCTCAACACTGAAGCTTTCTTT.

This clonotype came up many times. The rearrangement uses TRBV11-2 and TRBJ1-1, with 7 bases that match TRBD1. Germline trimming cut 1 base from V and 3 bases from J; bases unmatched to any gene: 8. Germline values: CDR1 SGHAT, CDR2 FQNNGV. The CDR3 contains 16 residues. The CDR3 DNA sequence: TGTGCCAGCAGCTTAGTATCGACAGGGAGATACACTGAAGCTTTCTTT. It specifies CASSLVSTGRYTEAFF.

This chain joins TRBV7-2 and TRBJ1-1; possible D gene TRBD1, 5 bases. Trimming cost V 4 bases and J 5 bases, with 11 bases left between them. The CDR3 consists of 13 residues. Germline V gene lookup returns CDR1 SGHTA and CDR2 FQGNSA. The CDR3 DNA is TGTGCCAGCAGCTCGTACTCAGGGACTGAAGCTTTCTTT. Encoded protein: CASSSYSGTEAFF.

In its sample, this clonotype was seen a few times. The chain has TRBV11-3 and TRBJ2-1, with 11 bases fitting TRBD2. The CDR3 sequence is 16 residues long. The germline V gene encodes CDR1 SGHNT and CDR2 YENEEA. V shed 5 bases and J 12 bases; nucleotides not matched to a gene: 15. The CDR3 DNA is TGTGCCAGCAGCCCACTAGCGGGAGTATTTGAAAGGGGGCAGTTCTTC. This codes for CASSPLAGVFERGQFF.

The CDR3, as DNA: TGTGCCAGCACCTTAGGGCGGGGTTATCAGCCCCAGCATTTT. It specifies CASTLGRGYQPQHF. The chain has TRBV12-3 or TRBV12-4 and TRBJ1-5; D not resolved. The CDR3 has 14 amino acids. Between the trimmed V and J ends, which lost 7 bases and 5 bases, there was a span of 15 bases.

The chain recombines TRBV20-1 with TRBJ2-1, with TRBD2 matching 7 bases. Trimming took 0 bases from V and 8 from J; bases not matched to a gene: 13. The CDR3 runs to 16 residues. In germline, CDR1 is DFQATT, CDR2 SNEGSKA (reference sequence). The CDR3 bases are TGCAGTGCTAGAGACGGAGCGGGACTACAATTTTATGAGCAGTTCTTC. Its translation: CSARDGAGLQFYEQFF.

The CDR3 is CASSLSWSSGYNEQFF. CDR3 DNA: TGTGCCAGCAGCTTGTCGTGGTCTAGCGGGTACAATGAGCAGTTCTTC. The V call is TRBV5-8, the J call TRBJ2-1; TRBD2 matches 8 bases. CDR1 and CDR2 (germline): SGHTS, YDEGEE. With V trimmed by 1 base and J by 4 bases, 7 bases remained unmatched. There are 16 residues in the CDR3.

In this sample, this clonotype turned up many times. The gene calls are TRBV11-3 and TRBJ2-1; 8 bases match TRBD2. The CDR3 is made up of 15 amino acids. V was pared by 5 bases and J by 8 bases, with 11 bases of the junction left unmatched. The V gene's germline CDR1 is SGHNT and CDR2 YENEEA. DNA of the CDR3: TGTGCCAGCAGCCAAGGGACTAGTTACGTCCATGAGCAGTTCTTC. It codes for CASSQGTSYVHEQFF.

This rearrangement joins TRBV15 to TRBJ2-3, with 8 bases matching TRBD2. Per germline, CDR1 LNHNV and CDR2 YYDKDF (reference sequence). The CDR3 extends over 16 amino acids. Unmatched junction bases numbered 5, after V lost 3 bases and J lost 0 bases. The CDR3 loop reads CATSSRLALSTDTQYF. The CDR3 DNA reads TGTGCCACCAGCAGCCGACTAGCGCTTAGCACAGATACGCAGTATTTT.

The chain uses TRBV4-2 and TRBJ1-1; TRBD1 matches 10 bases. Trimming removed 1 base from V and 6 bases from J; junction bases left unmatched: 5. The CDR3 is 15 residues long. From germline, CDR1 is LGHNA and CDR2 YNFKEQ. The CDR3 sequence is CASSQGGQGLSEAFF. In DNA form, the CDR3 reads TGTGCCAGCAGCCAAGGGGGACAGGGGCTTTCTGAAGCTTTCTTT.

This clonotype was counted between two and nine times. This chain joins TRBV12-5 and TRBJ2-4, with D possibly TRBD2 on 5 matching bases. The CDR3 runs to 14 residues. V was shortened by 0 bases and J by 5 bases, with 8 bases between the two germline ends. Per germline, CDR1 LGHNT and CDR2 FRNRAP. In nucleotides, the CDR3 is TGTGCTAGTGGTTTGGTAACCGGGGAAAACATTCAGTACTTC. Its protein product is CASGLVTGENIQYF.

This clonotype was picked up many times. The chain combines TRBV18 with TRBJ2-4; D gene uncertain. This CDR3 is built from 12 residues. Germline-derived CDR1 and CDR2 are KGHSH and LQKENI. Trimming cost V 0 bases and J 9 bases, with 6 bases left between them. As DNA, the CDR3 is TGTGCCAGCTCACCACCTGGTCCCATTCAGTACTTC. This sequence encodes CASSPPGPIQYF.

This clonotype appeared a single time. Just one base apart from a much larger clone, this may be a read error. The chain joins TRBV11-2 to TRBJ1-2; unclear D gene. There are 11 residues in the CDR3. The germline CDR1 and CDR2 sequences are SGHAT and FQNNGV. The CDR3 region has the DNA TGTGCCAACAGCCAAGGGTGGGGCTACACCTTC. Translating gives CANSQGWGYTF. The full variable domain, rest sourced from reference TRBV11-2 and TRBJ1-2, is EAGVAQSPRYKIIEKRQSVAFWCNPISGHATLYWYQQILGQGPKLLIQFQNNGVVDDSQLPKDRFSAERLKGVDSTLKIQPAKLEDSAVYLCANSQGWGYTFGSGTRLTVV.

The sample holds many counts of this clonotype. The chain employs TRBV30 and TRBJ2-7; 12 bases match TRBD2. The CDR3 spans 15 residues. The J segment lost 3 bases and the V segment lost 0 bases, leaving 3 bases of the junction unmatched. Germline V gene data show CDR1 as GTSNPN and CDR2 as SVGIG (reference sequence). CDR3 protein: CAWSVRTSGNYEQYF. The CDR3 nucleotides read TGTGCCTGGAGTGTACGGACTAGCGGGAACTACGAGCAGTACTTC.